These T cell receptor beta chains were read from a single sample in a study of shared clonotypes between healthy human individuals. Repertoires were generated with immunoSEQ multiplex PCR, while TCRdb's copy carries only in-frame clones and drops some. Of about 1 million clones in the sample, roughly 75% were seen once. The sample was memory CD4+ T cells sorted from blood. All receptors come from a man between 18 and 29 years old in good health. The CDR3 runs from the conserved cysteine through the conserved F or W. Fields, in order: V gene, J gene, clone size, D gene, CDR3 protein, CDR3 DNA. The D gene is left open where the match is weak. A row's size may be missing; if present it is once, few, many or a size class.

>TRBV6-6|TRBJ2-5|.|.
CASSYSIRVQETQYF
TGTGCCAGCAGTTACTCGATACGGGTGCAAGAGACCCAGTACTTC
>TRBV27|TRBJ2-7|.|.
CASSLKPGYYEQYF
TGTGCCAGCAGTTTAAAGCCAGGATACTACGAGCAGTACTTC
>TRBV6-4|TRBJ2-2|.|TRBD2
CASSRGGTNTGELFF
TGTGCCAGCAGCCGGGGGGGGACAAACACCGGGGAGCTGTTTTTT
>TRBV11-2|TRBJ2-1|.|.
CAPRGGQFF
TGTGCCCCTCGGGGAGGGCAGTTCTTC
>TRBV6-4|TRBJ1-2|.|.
CASSDPPGEGGYTF
TGTGCCAGCAGTGACCCTCCAGGGGAAGGCGGCTACACCTTC
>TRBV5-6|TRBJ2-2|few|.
CASSPWGVRETGELFF
TGTGCCAGCAGCCCCTGGGGAGTTCGGGAGACCGGGGAGCTGTTTTTT
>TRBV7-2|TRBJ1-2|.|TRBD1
CASSLGTGSYGYTF
TGTGCCAGCAGCTTAGGGACAGGATCCTATGGCTACACCTTC
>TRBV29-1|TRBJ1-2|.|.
CSVEKTVYGYTF
TGCAGCGTTGAAAAGACAGTCTATGGCTACACCTTC
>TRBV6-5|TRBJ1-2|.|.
CASSQTSADKSFF
TGTGCCAGCAGTCAGACCTCCGCCGACAAGTCCTTCTTC
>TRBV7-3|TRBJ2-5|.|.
CASSSQGGYQETQYF
TGTGCCAGCAGCTCGCAGGGGGGGTACCAAGAGACCCAGTACTTC
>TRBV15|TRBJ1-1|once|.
CATSRSPTEARNTEAFF
TGTGCCACCAGCAGAAGTCCGACTGAGGCCAGGAACACTGAAGCTTTCTTT
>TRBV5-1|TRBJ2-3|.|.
CASSLDDRSGKYF
TGCGCCAGCAGCTTGGACGACAGATCGGGAAAGTATTTT
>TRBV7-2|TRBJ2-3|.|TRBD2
CASSGGGTLGTQYF
TGTGCCAGCTCGGGCGGGGGGACCCTTGGTACGCAGTATTTT
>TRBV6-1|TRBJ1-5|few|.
CASSEAGGFNQPQHF
TGTGCCAGCAGTGAAGCGGGGGGCTTCAATCAGCCCCAGCATTTT
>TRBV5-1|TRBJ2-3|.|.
CASSLGTSITDTQYF
TGCGCCAGCAGCTTAGGAACTAGCATCACAGATACGCAGTATTTT
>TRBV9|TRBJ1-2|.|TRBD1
CASSVWTGANYGYTF
TGTGCCAGCAGCGTATGGACAGGGGCCAACTATGGCTACACCTTC
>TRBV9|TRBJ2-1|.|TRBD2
CASSVAGTSTDEQFF
TGTGCCAGCAGCGTAGCAGGGACTAGCACCGATGAGCAGTTCTTC
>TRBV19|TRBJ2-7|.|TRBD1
CASSGQGYEQYF
TGTGCCAGTTCCGGACAGGGCTACGAGCAGTACTTC
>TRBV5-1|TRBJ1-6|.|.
CATTTGEYNSPLHF
TGCGCCACCACGACAGGTGAATATAATTCACCCCTCCACTTT
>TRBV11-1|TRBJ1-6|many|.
CASSSREGVNSPLHF
TGTGCCAGCAGCTCCCGGGAGGGGGTGAATTCACCCCTCCACTTT
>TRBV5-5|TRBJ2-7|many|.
CASSPSWGSYEQYF
TGTGCCAGCAGCCCAAGCTGGGGCTCCTACGAGCAGTACTTC
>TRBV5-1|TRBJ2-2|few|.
CASTIWGDTGELFF
TGCGCCAGCACTATTTGGGGGGACACCGGGGAGCTGTTTTTT
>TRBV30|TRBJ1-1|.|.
CAWSVFGGVNTEAFF
TGTGCCTGGAGTGTATTCGGGGGAGTGAACACTGAAGCTTTCTTT
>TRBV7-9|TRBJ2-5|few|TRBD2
CASSLGGTSGLEETQYF
TGTGCCAGCAGCTTAGGTGGAACTAGCGGTCTAGAAGAGACCCAGTACTTC